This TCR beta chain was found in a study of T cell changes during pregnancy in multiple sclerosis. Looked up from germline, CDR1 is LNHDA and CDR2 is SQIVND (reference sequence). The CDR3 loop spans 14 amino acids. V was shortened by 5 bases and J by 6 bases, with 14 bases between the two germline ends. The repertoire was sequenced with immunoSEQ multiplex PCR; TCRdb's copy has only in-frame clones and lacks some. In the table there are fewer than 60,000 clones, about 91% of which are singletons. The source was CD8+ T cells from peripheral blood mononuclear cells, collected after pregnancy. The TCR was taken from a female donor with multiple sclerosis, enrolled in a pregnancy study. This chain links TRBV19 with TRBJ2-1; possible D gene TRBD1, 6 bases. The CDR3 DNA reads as TGTGCCAGTAGTGAGACAGGTGGGCCCAATGAGCAGTTCTTC. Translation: CASSETGGPNEQFF.